This T cell receptor (beta chain) was sequenced during a study of blood T cell repertoires in COVID-19. Background on the study: Some COVID-19 samples were acute and others convalescent; all came from the United States, Italy and Spain. Nucleic acid was either cDNA or gDNA, and it came from T cells, B-cell-depleted T cells, or PBMCs.

Germline-derived CDR1 and CDR2 are MNHEY and SVGAGI. Trimming took off 2 bases at V and 2 bases at J, with 13 bases between the two ends. The CDR3 loop spans 15 amino acids. How the authors handled the data: By means of reference gene primer amplification, nucleated cell counts were estimated. Repertoires were generated with immunoSEQ multiplex PCR, while TCRdb's copy carries only in-frame clones and drops some. D and trimming come from the DNA, and the V and J calls and clone size come from that table. The repertoire consists of 70,000 to 90,000 clones, with under 80% occurring once and the leading ten covering more than 15%.

Sequencing was done on a sample of peripheral blood. This sequence was found in a human donor in a cohort sampled during active COVID-19. The chain is built from TRBV6-5 and TRBJ2-7, with D possibly TRBD2 on 6 matching bases. As DNA, the CDR3 is TGTGCCAGCAGTTACCGCGGTCCGGGGGCCTACGAGCAGTACTTC. Translation gives CASSYRGPGAYEQYF.